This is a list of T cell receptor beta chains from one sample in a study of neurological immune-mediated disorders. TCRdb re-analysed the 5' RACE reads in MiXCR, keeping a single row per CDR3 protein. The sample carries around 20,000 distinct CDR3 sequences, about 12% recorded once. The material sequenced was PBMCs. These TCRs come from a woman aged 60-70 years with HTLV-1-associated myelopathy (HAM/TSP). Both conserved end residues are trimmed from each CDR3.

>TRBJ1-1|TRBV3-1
ASSNRGLNTEAF
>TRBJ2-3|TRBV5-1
ASSWDSHTDTQY
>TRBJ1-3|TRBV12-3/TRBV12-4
ASRDGRGNTIY
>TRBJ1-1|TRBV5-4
ASSLVEGEDTEAF
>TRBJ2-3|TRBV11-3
ASSTRTGSSTDTQY
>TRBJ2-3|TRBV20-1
SARYRTGTTQY
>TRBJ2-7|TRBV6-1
ASSEDGRVYEQY
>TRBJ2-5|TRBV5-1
ASSSGQRQETQY
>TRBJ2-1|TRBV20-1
SASGMEQF
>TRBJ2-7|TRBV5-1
ASSLELAGEKY
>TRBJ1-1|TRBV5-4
ASSLDMNTEAF
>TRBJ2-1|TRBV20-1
SVGGRVGNGNEQF
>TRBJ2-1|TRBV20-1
SASPGLARNDEQF
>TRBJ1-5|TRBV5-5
ASSLDSYQPQH
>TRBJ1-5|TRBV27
ASSLFDNQPQH
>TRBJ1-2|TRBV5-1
ASSSGTAHYGYT
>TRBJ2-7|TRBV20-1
SAQRGARNEQY
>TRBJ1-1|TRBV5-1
ASRKGRGDTEAF
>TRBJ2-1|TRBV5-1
ASSVTGLAGDEQF
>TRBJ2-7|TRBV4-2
ASSRATGAYEQY
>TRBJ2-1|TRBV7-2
ATGTPSSYNEQF
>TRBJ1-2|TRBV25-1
ASSVTGSLVYGYT
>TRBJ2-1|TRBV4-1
ASSQGLAINEQF
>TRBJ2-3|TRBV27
ASSPADSYWDTQY
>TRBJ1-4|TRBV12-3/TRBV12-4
ASSTPFDPNEKLF
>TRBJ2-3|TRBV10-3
AIAGQGTDTQY
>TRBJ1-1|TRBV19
ASTRQGRDTEPF
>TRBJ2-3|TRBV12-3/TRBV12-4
ASSQIHRGSTDTQY
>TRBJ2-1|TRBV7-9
ASSPGTGVYNEQF
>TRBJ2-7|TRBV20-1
SAEDRAYEQY
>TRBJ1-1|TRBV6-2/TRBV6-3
ATATGGMNTEAF
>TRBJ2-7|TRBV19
ASSPTEFSYEQY
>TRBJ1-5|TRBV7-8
ASSPLAGPQH
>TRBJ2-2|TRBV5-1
ASSWTSGGNTGELF
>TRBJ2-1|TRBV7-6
ASSLGVKGVNEQF
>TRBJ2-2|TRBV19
ASSTRQDRGHPGELF
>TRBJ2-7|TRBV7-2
ASSLVSSGGPYEQY
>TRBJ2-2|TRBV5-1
AGSLGTPTGELF